This T cell receptor (beta chain) was profiled in a study of T cell repertoires in cytomegalovirus infection. Using its own MiXCR run on the reads, TCRdb lists one record per CDR3 protein. The sample holds over 100,000 distinct CDR3 sequences, roughly a tenth seen once. Germline assignment: CDR1 SGHVS and CDR2 FNYEAQ. This CDR3 is built from 16 residues. V lost 2 bases and J lost 2; bases outside the gene matches: 5. This clonotype showed up just a few times. Its matching antigen is unknown. V usage is TRBV7-6 and J usage is TRBJ2-5; 10 positions agree with TRBD2. This receptor was obtained from a human donor in good health (CMV status not recorded). Some clones in this sample may be carry-over from other donors' samples. Sequenced material: PBMCs, sequenced either directly or after in vitro stimulation (not recorded which). Here the CDR3 reads CASSLSTSGWQETQYF. CDR3 DNA sequence: TGTGCCAGCAGCTTATCGACTAGCGGGTGGCAAGAGACCCAGTACTTC.